This T cell receptor (beta chain) was sequenced during a study of post-analysis software for immune sequencing data. Across the study: Clinical courses comprised relapsing-remitting, secondary progressive and progressive-relapsing multiple sclerosis.

V lost 2 bases and J 8 bases, leaving 16 bases between the germline ends. Germline V gene lookup returns CDR1 SEHNR and CDR2 FQNEAQ (reference sequence). The CDR3 spans 15 residues. General study findings and limits: About 5 TRBV segments occurring more often in patients than controls included TRBV5-6, TRBV5-1 and TRBV20-1. Same-batch samples co-clustered strongly by F measure. Among multiple sclerosis patients, normalized Chao1 diversity was significantly below that of controls.

With respect to this clonotype: As yet, its antigen is unknown.

Included in the TCR beta cDNA libraries were unique molecular identifiers. From approximately 0.95 to 9.8 million T cells, 500,000 or so cDNA molecules were obtained. TCRdb processed the PCR reads anew with MiXCR; each CDR3 protein has one entry. The sample has about 760,000 distinct CDR3 sequences, about 32% seen once. This receptor was obtained from a girl between 10 and 17 years old with multiple sclerosis. Source material: blood. The chain couples TRBV7-9 to TRBJ2-1; D possibly corresponds to TRBD2 (6 bases). The CDR3 sequence: CASSLLATRDYEQFF. The CDR3 DNA reads as TGTGCCAGCAGCTTACTGGCCACCCGGGACTATGAGCAGTTCTTC.